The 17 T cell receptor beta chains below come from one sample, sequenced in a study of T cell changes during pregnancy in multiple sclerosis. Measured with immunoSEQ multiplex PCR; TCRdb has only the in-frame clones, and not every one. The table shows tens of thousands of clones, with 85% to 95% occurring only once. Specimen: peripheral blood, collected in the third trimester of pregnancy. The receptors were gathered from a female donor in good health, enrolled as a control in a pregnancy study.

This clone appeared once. Written as DNA, the CDR3 is TGTGCCGGTCTACCGGGACTAGCGGGGGATAGCTCCTACGAGCAGTACTTC. This codes for CAGLPGLAGDSSYEQYF. The V and J genes are TRBV2 and TRBJ2-7; 14 bases agree with TRBD2. The CDR3 has 17 amino acids. Germline CDR1 SNHLY, CDR2 FYNNEI. Unmatched junction bases numbered 12, after V lost 11 bases and J lost 0 bases.

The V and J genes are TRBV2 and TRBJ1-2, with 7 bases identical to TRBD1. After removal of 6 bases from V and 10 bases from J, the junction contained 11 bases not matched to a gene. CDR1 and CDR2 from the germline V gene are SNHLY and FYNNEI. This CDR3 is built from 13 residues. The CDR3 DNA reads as TGTGCCAGCAGGGGGACAGTTACCGCTTTCTACACCTTC. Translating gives CASRGTVTAFYTF.

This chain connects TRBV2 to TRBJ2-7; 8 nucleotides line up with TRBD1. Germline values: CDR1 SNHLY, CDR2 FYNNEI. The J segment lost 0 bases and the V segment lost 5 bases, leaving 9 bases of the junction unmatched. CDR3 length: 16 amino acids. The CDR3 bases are TGTGCCAGCAGTCCTCCAATTACAGGGGGCTCCTACGAGCAGTACTTC. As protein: CASSPPITGGSYEQYF.

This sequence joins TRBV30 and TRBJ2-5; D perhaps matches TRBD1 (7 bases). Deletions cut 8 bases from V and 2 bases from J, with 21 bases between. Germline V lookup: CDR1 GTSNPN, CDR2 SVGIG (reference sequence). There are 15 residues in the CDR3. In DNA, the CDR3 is TGTGCCCTAGCTCGGCAGGGGGGACCACAAGAGACCCAGTACTTC. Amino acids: CALARQGGPQETQYF.

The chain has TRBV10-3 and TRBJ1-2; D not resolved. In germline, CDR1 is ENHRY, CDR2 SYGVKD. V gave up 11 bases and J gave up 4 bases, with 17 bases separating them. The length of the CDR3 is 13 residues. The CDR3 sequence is CAALPWAGYGYTF. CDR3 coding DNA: TGTGCCGCCCTACCTTGGGCGGGCTATGGCTACACCTTC.

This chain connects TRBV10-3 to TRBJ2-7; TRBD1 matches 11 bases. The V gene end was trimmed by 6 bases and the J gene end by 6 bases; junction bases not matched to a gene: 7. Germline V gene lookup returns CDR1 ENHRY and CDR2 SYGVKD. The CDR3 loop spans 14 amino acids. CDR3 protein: CAISKPGTGGEQYF. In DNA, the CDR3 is TGTGCCATCAGCAAACCGGGGACAGGGGGCGAGCAGTACTTC.

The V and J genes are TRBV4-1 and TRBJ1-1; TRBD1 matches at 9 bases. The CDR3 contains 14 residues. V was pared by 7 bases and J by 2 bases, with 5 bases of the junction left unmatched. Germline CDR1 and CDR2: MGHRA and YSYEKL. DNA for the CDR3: TGCGCCAGCACCCTGGGACAGGGCAACACTGAAGCTTTCTTT. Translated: CASTLGQGNTEAFF.

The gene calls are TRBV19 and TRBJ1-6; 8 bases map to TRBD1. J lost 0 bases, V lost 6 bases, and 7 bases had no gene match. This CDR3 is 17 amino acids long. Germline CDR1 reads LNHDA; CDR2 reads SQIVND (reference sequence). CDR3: CASSTRQGNSYNSPLHF. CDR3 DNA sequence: TGTGCCAGTAGCACTCGACAGGGGAACTCCTATAATTCACCCCTCCACTTT. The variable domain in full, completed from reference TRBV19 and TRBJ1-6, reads DGGITQSPKYLFRKEGQNVTLSCEQNLNHDAMYWYRQDPGQGLRLIYYSQIVNDFQKGDIAEGYSVSREKKESFPLTVTSAQKNPTAFYLCASSTRQGNSYNSPLHFGNGTRLTVT.

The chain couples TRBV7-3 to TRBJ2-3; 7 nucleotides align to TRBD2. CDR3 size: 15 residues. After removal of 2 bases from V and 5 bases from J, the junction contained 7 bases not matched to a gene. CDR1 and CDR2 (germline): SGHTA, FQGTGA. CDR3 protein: CASSLWAGVVDTQYF. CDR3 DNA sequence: TGTGCCAGCAGCTTATGGGCGGGAGTAGTAGATACGCAGTATTTT.

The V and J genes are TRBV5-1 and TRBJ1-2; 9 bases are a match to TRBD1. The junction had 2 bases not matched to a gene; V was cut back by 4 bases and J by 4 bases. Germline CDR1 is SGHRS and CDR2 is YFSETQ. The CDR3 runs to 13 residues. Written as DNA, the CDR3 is TGCGCCAGCAGCGCGACAGGGGGCTATGGCTACACCTTC. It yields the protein CASSATGGYGYTF.

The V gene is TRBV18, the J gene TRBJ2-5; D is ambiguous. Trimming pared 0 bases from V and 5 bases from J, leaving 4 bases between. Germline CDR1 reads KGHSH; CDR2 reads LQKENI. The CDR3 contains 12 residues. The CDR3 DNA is TGTGCCAGCTCACCACCGGAGGAGACCCAGTACTTC. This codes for CASSPPEETQYF. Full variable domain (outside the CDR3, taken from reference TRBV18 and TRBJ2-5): NAGVMQNPRHLVRRRGQEARLRCSPMKGHSHVYWYRQLPEEGLKFMVYLQKENIIDESGMPKERFSAEFPKEGPSILRIQQVVRGDSAAYFCASSPPEETQYFGPGTRLLVL.

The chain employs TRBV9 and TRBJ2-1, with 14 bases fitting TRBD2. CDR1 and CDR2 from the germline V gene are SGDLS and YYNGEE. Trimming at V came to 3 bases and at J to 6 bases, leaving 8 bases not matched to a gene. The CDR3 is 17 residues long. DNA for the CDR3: TGTGCCAGCAGCGCAAAGACTAGCGGGAGGGCCATCAATGAGCAGTTCTTC. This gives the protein CASSAKTSGRAINEQFF.

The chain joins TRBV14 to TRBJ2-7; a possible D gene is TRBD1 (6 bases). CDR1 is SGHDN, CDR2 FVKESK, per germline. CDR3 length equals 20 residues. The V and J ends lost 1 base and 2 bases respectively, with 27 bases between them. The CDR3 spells CASSQAGIRFSTRGTYEQYF. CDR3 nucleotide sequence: TGTGCCAGCAGCCAAGCGGGGATCCGATTTTCGACAAGGGGGACCTACGAGCAGTACTTC.

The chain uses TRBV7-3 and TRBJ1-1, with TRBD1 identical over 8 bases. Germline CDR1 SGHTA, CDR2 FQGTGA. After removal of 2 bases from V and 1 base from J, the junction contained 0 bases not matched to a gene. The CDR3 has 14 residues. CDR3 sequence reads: CASSLDRGNTEAFF. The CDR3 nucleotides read TGTGCCAGCAGCTTAGACAGGGGGAACACTGAAGCTTTCTTT.

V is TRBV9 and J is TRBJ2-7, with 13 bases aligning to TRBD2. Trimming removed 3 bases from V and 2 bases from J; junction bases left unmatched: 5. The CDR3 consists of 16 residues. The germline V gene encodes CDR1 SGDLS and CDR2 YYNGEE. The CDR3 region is CASSGTGTSGAYEQYF. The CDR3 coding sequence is TGTGCCAGCAGCGGGACCGGGACTAGCGGGGCCTACGAGCAGTACTTC.

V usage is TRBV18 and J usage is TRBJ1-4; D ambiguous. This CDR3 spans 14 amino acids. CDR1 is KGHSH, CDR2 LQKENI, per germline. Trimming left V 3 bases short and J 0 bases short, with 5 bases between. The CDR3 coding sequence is TGTGCCAGCTCACCCCTAACAACTAATGAAAAACTGTTTTTT. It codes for CASSPLTTNEKLFF.

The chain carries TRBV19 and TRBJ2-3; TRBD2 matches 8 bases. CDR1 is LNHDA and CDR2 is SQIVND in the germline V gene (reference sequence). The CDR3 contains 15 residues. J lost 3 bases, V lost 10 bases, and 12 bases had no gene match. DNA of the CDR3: TGTGCCACGAGCCCGGCGGGGACTAGTACAGATACGCAGTATTTT. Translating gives CATSPAGTSTDTQYF. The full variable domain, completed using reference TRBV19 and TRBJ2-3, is DGGITQSPKYLFRKEGQNVTLSCEQNLNHDAMYWYRQDPGQGLRLIYYSQIVNDFQKGDIAEGYSVSREKKESFPLTVTSAQKNPTAFYLCATSPAGTSTDTQYFGPGTRLTVL.